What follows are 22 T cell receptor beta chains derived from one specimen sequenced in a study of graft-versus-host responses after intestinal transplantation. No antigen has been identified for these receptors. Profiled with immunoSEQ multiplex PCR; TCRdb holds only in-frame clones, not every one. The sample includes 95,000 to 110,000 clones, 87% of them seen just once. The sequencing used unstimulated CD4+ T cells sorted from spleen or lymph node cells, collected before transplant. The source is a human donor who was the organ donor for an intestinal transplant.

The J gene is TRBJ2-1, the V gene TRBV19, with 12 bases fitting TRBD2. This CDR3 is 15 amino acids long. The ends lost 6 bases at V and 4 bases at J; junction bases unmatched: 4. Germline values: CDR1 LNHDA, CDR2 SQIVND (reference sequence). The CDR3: CASSTLAGGYNEQFF. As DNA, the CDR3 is TGTGCCAGTAGCACACTAGCGGGGGGTTACAATGAGCAGTTCTTC.

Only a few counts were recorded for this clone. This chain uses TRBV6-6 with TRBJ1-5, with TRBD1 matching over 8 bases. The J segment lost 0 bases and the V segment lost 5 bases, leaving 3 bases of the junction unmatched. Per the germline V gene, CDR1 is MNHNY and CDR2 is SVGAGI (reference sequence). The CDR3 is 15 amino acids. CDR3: CASSPTGVSNQPQHF. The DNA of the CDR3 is TGTGCCAGCAGTCCGACAGGGGTTAGCAATCAGCCCCAGCATTTT.

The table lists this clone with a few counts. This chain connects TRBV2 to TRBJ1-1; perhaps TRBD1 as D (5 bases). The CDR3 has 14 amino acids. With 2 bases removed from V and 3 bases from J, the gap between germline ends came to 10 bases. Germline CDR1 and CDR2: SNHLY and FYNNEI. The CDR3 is CASSEWGGDTEAFF. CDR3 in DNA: TGTGCCAGCAGTGAATGGGGGGGGGACACTGAAGCTTTCTTT. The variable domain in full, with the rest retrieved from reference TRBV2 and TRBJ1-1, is EPEVTQTPSHQVTQMGQEVILRCVPISNHLYFYWYRQILGQKVEFLVSFYNNEISEKSEIFDDQFSVERPDGSNFTLKIRSTKLEDSAMYFCASSEWGGDTEAFFGQGTRLTVV.

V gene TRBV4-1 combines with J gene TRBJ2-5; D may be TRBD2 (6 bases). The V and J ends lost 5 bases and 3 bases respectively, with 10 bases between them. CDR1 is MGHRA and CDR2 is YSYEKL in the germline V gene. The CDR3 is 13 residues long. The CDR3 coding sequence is TGCGCCAGCAGCTTGGCGGGAAAAGAGACCCAGTACTTC. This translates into CASSLAGKETQYF.

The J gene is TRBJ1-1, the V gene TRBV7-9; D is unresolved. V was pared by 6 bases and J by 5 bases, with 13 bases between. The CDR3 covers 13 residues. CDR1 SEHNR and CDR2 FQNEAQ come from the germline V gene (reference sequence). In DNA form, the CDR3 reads TGTGCCAGCAGGTCCGTCGGCGGGACTGAAGCTTTCTTT. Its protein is CASRSVGGTEAFF.

CDR3 sequence reads: CASSQGLAGVGTGELFF. The CDR3 nucleotides read TGCGCCAGCAGCCAAGGCCTAGCGGGAGTCGGGACCGGGGAGCTGTTTTTT. The chain has TRBV4-1 and TRBJ2-2, with 10 bases identical to TRBD2. The CDR3 contains 17 residues. The V segment lost 1 base and the J segment 5 bases; nucleotides outside the gene matches: 7. Germline CDR1 MGHRA, CDR2 YSYEKL.

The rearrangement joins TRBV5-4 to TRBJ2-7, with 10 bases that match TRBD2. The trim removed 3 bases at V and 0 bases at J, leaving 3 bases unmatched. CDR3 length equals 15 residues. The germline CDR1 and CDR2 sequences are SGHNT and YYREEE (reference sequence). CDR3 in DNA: TGTGCCAGCAGCTACGCTAGCGGGAGCTCCTACGAGCAGTACTTC. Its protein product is CASSYASGSSYEQYF.

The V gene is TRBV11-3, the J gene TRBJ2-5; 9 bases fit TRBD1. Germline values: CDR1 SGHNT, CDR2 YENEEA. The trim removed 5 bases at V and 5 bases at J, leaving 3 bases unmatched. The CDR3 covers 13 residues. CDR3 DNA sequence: TGTGCCAGCAGCCTTGGACAGGGGGAGACCCAGTACTTC. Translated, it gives CASSLGQGETQYF.

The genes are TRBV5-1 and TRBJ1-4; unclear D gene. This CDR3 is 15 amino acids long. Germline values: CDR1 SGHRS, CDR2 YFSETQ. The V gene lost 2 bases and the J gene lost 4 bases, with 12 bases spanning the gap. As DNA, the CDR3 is TGCGCCAGCAGCTTTTCCACGGGATTTAATGAAAAACTGTTTTTT. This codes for CASSFSTGFNEKLFF.

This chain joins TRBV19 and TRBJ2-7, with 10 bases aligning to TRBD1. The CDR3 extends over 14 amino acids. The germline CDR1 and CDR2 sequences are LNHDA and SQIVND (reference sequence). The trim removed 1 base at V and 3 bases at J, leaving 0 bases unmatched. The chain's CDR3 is CASSIGTGGYEQYF. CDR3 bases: TGTGCCAGTAGTATAGGGACAGGGGGCTACGAGCAGTACTTC.

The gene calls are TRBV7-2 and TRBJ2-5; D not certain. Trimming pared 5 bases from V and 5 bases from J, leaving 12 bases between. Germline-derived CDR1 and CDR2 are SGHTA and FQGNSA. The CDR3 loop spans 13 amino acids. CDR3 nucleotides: TGTGCCAGCAGCCCAGTGTCTGGCGAGACCCAGTACTTC. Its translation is CASSPVSGETQYF.

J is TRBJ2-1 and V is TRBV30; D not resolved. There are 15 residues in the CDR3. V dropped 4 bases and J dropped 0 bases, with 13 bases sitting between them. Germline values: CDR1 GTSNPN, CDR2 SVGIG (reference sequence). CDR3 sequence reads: CAWKVGSGSYNEQFF. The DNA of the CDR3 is TGTGCCTGGAAGGTTGGGTCGGGCTCCTACAATGAGCAGTTCTTC.

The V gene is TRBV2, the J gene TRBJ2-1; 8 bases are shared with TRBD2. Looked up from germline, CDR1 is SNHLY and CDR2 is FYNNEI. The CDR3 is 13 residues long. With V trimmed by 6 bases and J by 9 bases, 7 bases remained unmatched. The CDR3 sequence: CASSLGLVGEQFF. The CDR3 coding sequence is TGTGCCAGCAGCTTGGGACTAGTCGGTGAGCAGTTCTTC.

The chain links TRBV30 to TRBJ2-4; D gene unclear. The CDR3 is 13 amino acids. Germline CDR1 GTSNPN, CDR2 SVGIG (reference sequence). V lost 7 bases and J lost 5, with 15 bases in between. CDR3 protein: CAFSSYGQNIQYF. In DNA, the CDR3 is TGTGCCTTCTCTTCATACGGCCAAAACATTCAGTACTTC.

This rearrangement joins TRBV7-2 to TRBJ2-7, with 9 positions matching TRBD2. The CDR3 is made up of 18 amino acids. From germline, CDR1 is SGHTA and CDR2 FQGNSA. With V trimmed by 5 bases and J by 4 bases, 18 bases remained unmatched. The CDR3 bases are TGTGCCAGCAGCCAACTAGGGGTGGGGCTAGCGGGACTATACGAGCAGTACTTC. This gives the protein CASSQLGVGLAGLYEQYF.

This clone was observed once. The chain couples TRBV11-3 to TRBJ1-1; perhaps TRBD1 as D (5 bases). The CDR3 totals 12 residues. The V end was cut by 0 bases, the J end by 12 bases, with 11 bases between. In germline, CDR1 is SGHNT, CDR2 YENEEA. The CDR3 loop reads CASSLDKGMTFF. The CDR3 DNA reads TGTGCCAGCAGCTTAGATAAGGGGATGACTTTCTTT. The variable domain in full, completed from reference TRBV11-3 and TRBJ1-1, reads EAGVVQSPRYKIIEKKQPVAFWCNPISGHNTLYWYLQNLGQGPELLIRYENEEAVDDSQLPKDRFSAERLKGVDSTLKIQPAELGDSAVYLCASSLDKGMTFFGQGTRLTVV.

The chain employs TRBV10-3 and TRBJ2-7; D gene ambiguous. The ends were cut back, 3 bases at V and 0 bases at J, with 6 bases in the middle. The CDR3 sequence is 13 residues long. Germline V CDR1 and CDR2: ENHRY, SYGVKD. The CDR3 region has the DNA TGTGCCATCAGTGACTACTCCTCCTACGAGCAGTACTTC. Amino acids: CAISDYSSYEQYF.

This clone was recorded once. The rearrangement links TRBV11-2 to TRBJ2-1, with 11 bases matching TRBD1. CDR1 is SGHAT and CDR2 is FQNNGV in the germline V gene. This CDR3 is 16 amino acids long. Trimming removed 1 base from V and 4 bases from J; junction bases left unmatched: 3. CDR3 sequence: CASSLGTGGFYNEQFF. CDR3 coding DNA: TGTGCCAGCAGCTTAGGGACAGGGGGCTTTTACAATGAGCAGTTCTTC.

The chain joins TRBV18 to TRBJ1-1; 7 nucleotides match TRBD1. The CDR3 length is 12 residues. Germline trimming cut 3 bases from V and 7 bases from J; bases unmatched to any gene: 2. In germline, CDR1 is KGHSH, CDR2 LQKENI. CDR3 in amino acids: CASSPRQGEAFF. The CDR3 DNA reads TGTGCCAGCTCACCTCGACAGGGTGAAGCTTTCTTT.

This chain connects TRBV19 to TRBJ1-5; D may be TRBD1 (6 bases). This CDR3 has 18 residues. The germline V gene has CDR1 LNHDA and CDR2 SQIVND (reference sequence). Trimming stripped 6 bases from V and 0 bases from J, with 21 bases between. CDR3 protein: CASSPRGRGGYSNQPQHF. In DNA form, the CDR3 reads TGTGCCAGTAGCCCAAGGGGCAGGGGAGGCTATAGCAATCAGCCCCAGCATTTT.

Written as DNA, the CDR3 is TGCGCCAGCAGCCAAGAAGAAGGGGGCGGGGGCTACACCTTC. Protein product: CASSQEEGGGGYTF. This chain connects TRBV4-1 to TRBJ1-2; TRBD1 matches at 7 bases. This CDR3 comprises 14 residues. Germline CDR1 reads MGHRA; CDR2 reads YSYEKL. With V trimmed by 0 bases and J by 8 bases, 6 bases remained unmatched.

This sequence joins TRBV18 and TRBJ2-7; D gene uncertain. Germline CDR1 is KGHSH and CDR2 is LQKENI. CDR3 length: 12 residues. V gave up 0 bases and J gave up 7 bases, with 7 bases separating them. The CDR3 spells CASSPPTKEQYF. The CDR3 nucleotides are TGTGCCAGCTCACCACCCACCAAAGAGCAGTACTTC.